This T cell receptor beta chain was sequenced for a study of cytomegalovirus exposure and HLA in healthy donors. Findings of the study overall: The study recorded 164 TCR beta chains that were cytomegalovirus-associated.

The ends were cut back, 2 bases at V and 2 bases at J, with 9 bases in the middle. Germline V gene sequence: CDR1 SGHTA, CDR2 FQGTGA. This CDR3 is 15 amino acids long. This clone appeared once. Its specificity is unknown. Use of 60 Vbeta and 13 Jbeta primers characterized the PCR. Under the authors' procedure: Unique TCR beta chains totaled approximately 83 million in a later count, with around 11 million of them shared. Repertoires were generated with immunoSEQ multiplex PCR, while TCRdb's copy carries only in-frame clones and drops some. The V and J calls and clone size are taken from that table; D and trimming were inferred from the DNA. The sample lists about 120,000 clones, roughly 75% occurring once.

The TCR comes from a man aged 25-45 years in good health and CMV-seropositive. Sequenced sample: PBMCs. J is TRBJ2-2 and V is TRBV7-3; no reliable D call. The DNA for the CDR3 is TGTGCCAGCAGCTTAGGTCCCACTAACACCGGGGAGCTGTTTTTT. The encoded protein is CASSLGPTNTGELFF.